A single sample gave rise to the 29 T cell receptor beta chains below, sequenced in a study of T cell responses to AZD1222 COVID-19 vaccine. Clones were sequenced by immunoSEQ multiplex PCR, and TCRdb holds only the in-frame ones, with some missing. The table shows more than 110,000 clones, with 70% to 90% occurring only once. The sequences come from peripheral blood, collected on day 0 of AZD1222 vaccination. The receptors derive from an adult in good health.

The chain joins TRBV5-5 to TRBJ1-1; 7 bases match TRBD1. V dropped 2 bases and J dropped 6; count of bases not matched to a gene: 10. The CDR3 is 15 residues long. CDR1 SGHKS and CDR2 YYEKEE come from the germline V gene (reference sequence). The CDR3 spells CASSFTGQLGAEAFF. The DNA of the CDR3 is TGTGCCAGCAGCTTCACGGGACAGCTTGGCGCTGAAGCTTTCTTT.

The chain joins TRBV5-1 to TRBJ2-1; maybe TRBD2 (6 bases). This CDR3 region has 15 residues. The V gene lost 3 bases and the J gene lost 7 bases, with 17 bases spanning the gap. CDR1 and CDR2 (germline): SGHRS, YFSETQ. The CDR3 nucleotides read TGCGCCAGCAGCTCAGCGTTGGGGGGAGGAAATGAGCAGTTCTTC. This encodes CASSSALGGGNEQFF.

Only a few counts were recorded for this clone. The chain couples TRBV3-1 (or the pseudogene TRBV3-2) to TRBJ1-4; 8 nucleotides agree with TRBD1. Germline V lookup: CDR1 LGHDT, CDR2 YNNKEL (reference sequence). Trimming at V came to 4 bases and at J to 8 bases, leaving 6 bases not matched to a gene. This CDR3 spans 14 amino acids. CDR3 region: CASSPRQGREKLFF. The CDR3 DNA sequence: TGTGCCAGCAGCCCCCGACAGGGGAGGGAAAAACTGTTTTTT.

The V gene is TRBV4-1, the J gene TRBJ2-5; no clear D gene. CDR1 is MGHRA, CDR2 YSYEKL, per germline. V lost 1 base, J lost 4 bases, and 16 bases lay in between. There are 16 residues in the CDR3. The CDR3 region is CASSQAASYHGETQYF. In DNA, the CDR3 is TGCGCCAGCAGCCAAGCCGCGTCCTACCATGGAGAGACCCAGTACTTC.

The chain recombines TRBV5-1 with TRBJ1-3; unclear D gene. The V gene lost 0 bases and the J gene lost 1 base, with 5 bases spanning the gap. The CDR3 has 14 residues. Germline CDR1 and CDR2: SGHRS and YFSETQ. The CDR3 DNA reads as TGCGCCAGCAGCTTGGAAGCTTCTGGAAACACCATATATTTT. Translating it yields CASSLEASGNTIYF.

The rearrangement links TRBV28 to TRBJ1-4; 8 bases are a match to TRBD1. Germline values: CDR1 MDHEN, CDR2 SYDVKM. CDR3 size: 15 residues. With V trimmed by 6 bases and J by 2 bases, 5 bases remained unmatched. The CDR3 DNA follows: TGTGCCAGCAGCGAGCAGGGGGCGACTAATGAAAAACTGTTTTTT. This encodes CASSEQGATNEKLFF.

The gene calls are TRBV9 and TRBJ1-6, with 9 bases fitting TRBD1. V lost 4 bases and J lost 6; bases outside the gene matches: 5. The CDR3 length is 15 residues. The germline V gene has CDR1 SGDLS and CDR2 YYNGEE. The CDR3 loop reads CASSLLDRGNSPLHF. The DNA for the CDR3 is TGTGCCAGCAGCCTTTTGGACAGGGGTAATTCACCCCTCCACTTT. The full variable domain, in which reference TRBV9 and TRBJ1-6 provide the parts outside the CDR3, is DSGVTQTPKHLITATGQRVTLRCSPRSGDLSVYWYQQSLDQGLQFLIQYYNGEERAKGNILERFSAQQFPDLHSELNLSSLELGDSALYFCASSLLDRGNSPLHFGNGTRLTVT.

This chain joins TRBV6-5 and TRBJ1-5; perhaps TRBD1 as D (5 bases). Germline assignment: CDR1 MNHEY and CDR2 SVGAGI. Trimming stripped 6 bases from V and 11 bases from J, with 14 bases between. This CDR3 comprises 12 residues. The CDR3 DNA is TGTGCCAGCAGCCCCGCGGGGGGGGCCCAGCATTTT. As protein: CASSPAGGAQHF.

Written as DNA, the CDR3 is TGTGCCAGCAGTCCGCGAGTCGGGCCTGGGGGGACTGAAGCTTTCTTT. This codes for CASSPRVGPGGTEAFF. The chain links TRBV27 to TRBJ1-1; tentatively, D is TRBD1 (5 bases). Trimming removed 5 bases at V and 5 bases at J, with 21 bases between. The CDR3 has 16 residues. CDR1 and CDR2 from the germline V gene are MNHEY and SMNVEV (reference sequence).

The chain carries TRBV12-3 or TRBV12-4 and TRBJ2-1, with 10 bases matching TRBD2. J was trimmed by 7 bases and V by 9 bases; bases with no gene match: 6. This CDR3 has 13 residues. The CDR3 nucleotides read TGTGCCAGAAAGCCGGGACTAGCGAATGAGCAGTTCTTC. This encodes CARKPGLANEQFF.

The rearrangement joins TRBV5-5 to TRBJ1-4; D not certain. V lost 3 bases to trimming and J lost 8 bases, with 8 bases between them. The CDR3 is 12 amino acids. Germline V gene data show CDR1 as SGHKS and CDR2 as YYEKEE (reference sequence). The CDR3 region is CASSYVREKLFF. DNA for the CDR3: TGTGCCAGCAGCTATGTCAGGGAAAAACTGTTTTTT.

CDR3 residues: CASSEGESSPLHF. DNA for the CDR3: TGTGCCAGCAGTGAAGGGGAAAGTTCACCCCTCCACTTT. The V gene is TRBV6-4, the J gene TRBJ1-6; tentatively, D is TRBD1 (5 bases). CDR3 length: 13 amino acids. Trimming took off 3 bases at V and 9 bases at J, with 9 bases between the two ends. The germline V gene encodes CDR1 MRHNA and CDR2 SNTAGT.

This chain connects TRBV27 to TRBJ2-7; 8 bases line up with TRBD2. This CDR3 has 13 residues. Germline lookup yields CDR1 MNHEY and CDR2 SMNVEV (reference sequence). V lost 7 bases and J lost 3; bases outside the gene matches: 5. The CDR3 reads CASMGLEGYEQYF. CDR3 bases: TGTGCCAGCATGGGACTAGAGGGCTACGAGCAGTACTTC.

The chain employs TRBV19 and TRBJ1-6, with TRBD1 matching over 8 bases. CDR3 length: 17 amino acids. V lost 5 bases and J lost 8; bases outside the gene matches: 14. Per germline, CDR1 LNHDA and CDR2 SQIVND (reference sequence). CDR3 loop: CASSLPWRTGKDSPLHF. Here the CDR3 DNA reads TGTGCCAGTAGTCTTCCTTGGAGGACAGGGAAGGATTCACCCCTCCACTTT. The full variable domain, in which reference TRBV19 and TRBJ1-6 provide the parts outside the CDR3, is DGGITQSPKYLFRKEGQNVTLSCEQNLNHDAMYWYRQDPGQGLRLIYYSQIVNDFQKGDIAEGYSVSREKKESFPLTVTSAQKNPTAFYLCASSLPWRTGKDSPLHFGNGTRLTVT.

Comments on this clone: One junction end does not reproduce the germline sequence, and a read error may be involved. The V call is TRBV11-3, the J call TRBJ2-2; D is possibly TRBD1 (6 bases). Germline values: CDR1 SGHNT, CDR2 YENEEA. The CDR3 extends over 12 amino acids. The DNA for the CDR3 is TGTGCCAGCAGCTTACGGCCAGGGGTGCTGTTTTTT. Residues: CASSLRPGVLFF.

CDR3 loop: CAWSAPLAGATYEQYF. CDR3 nucleotides: TGTGCCTGGAGTGCCCCCCTAGCGGGAGCTACCTACGAGCAGTACTTC. The rearrangement uses TRBV30 and TRBJ2-7, with TRBD2 matching 10 bases. V was pared by 1 base and J by 2 bases, with 8 bases of the junction left unmatched. Germline V gene sequence: CDR1 GTSNPN, CDR2 SVGIG (reference sequence). The CDR3 has 16 residues.

The chain recombines TRBV6-5 with TRBJ1-5; D perhaps matches TRBD1 (6 bases). The CDR3 loop spans 14 amino acids. V was clipped by 7 bases and J by 4 bases, with 14 bases between them. CDR1 MNHEY and CDR2 SVGAGI come from the germline V gene. DNA of the CDR3: TGTGCCAGCATAGAACAGGGCTGGAATCAGCCCCAGCATTTT. Protein product: CASIEQGWNQPQHF.

This chain links TRBV5-1 with TRBJ1-1, with D unclear. V was trimmed by 4 bases and J by 3 bases, leaving 16 bases between them. The germline CDR1 and CDR2 sequences are SGHRS and YFSETQ. The length of the CDR3 is 15 residues. In DNA form, the CDR3 reads TGCGCCAGCAGCCGGGGTCCCCAAAGAGACACTGAAGCTTTCTTT. Residues: CASSRGPQRDTEAFF.

The genes are TRBV19 and TRBJ1-5; D unresolved. With 3 bases removed from V and 5 bases from J, the gap between germline ends came to 8 bases. Germline CDR1 reads LNHDA; CDR2 reads SQIVND (reference sequence). CDR3 length equals 13 residues. The CDR3 protein is CASSMRRYQPQHF. The CDR3 coding sequence is TGTGCCAGTAGTATGAGGAGATATCAGCCCCAGCATTTT.

The chain is built from TRBV5-4 and TRBJ2-2; a weak D match, TRBD1 (6 bases). Trimming left V 10 bases short and J 0 bases short, with 13 bases between. This CDR3 has 14 residues. Germline lookup yields CDR1 SGHNT and CDR2 YYREEE (reference sequence). The CDR3 DNA sequence: TGTGCCGTGTCCGGGACAACGAACACCGGGGAGCTGTTTTTT. Its translation is CAVSGTTNTGELFF.

The CDR3 nucleotides are TGTGCCAGCAGCGGGGACAGGGCGGTCACTGAAGCTTTCTTT. This translates into CASSGDRAVTEAFF. V is TRBV28 and J is TRBJ1-1; TRBD1 aligns across 9 bases. Trimming at V came to 6 bases and at J to 4 bases, leaving 6 bases not matched to a gene. Germline values: CDR1 MDHEN, CDR2 SYDVKM. The CDR3 sequence is 14 residues long.

The rearrangement uses TRBV29-1 and TRBJ2-1, with D possibly called TRBD1 or TRBD2 (6 bases each). The V gene lost 6 bases and the J gene lost 2 bases, with 14 bases spanning the gap. The CDR3 spans 14 residues. Germline V gives CDR1 SQVTM, CDR2 ANQGSEA. For the CDR3, the DNA is TGCAGCGTGGGTCGAGGGGGGACCTACAATGAGCAGTTCTTC. Protein product: CSVGRGGTYNEQFF.

CDR3 loop: CASSLIVGVENTEAFF. As DNA, the CDR3 is TGCGCCAGCAGCTTGATTGTTGGGGTCGAGAACACTGAAGCTTTCTTT. This chain links TRBV5-1 with TRBJ1-1; D is uncertain. V lost 1 base and J 1 base, leaving 14 bases between the germline ends. Germline lookup yields CDR1 SGHRS and CDR2 YFSETQ. This CDR3 spans 16 amino acids.

The V call is TRBV4-1, the J call TRBJ2-7, with D perhaps TRBD1 (6 bases). The CDR3 has 16 residues. Germline lookup yields CDR1 MGHRA and CDR2 YSYEKL. With 4 bases removed from V and 0 bases from J, the gap between germline ends came to 16 bases. DNA of the CDR3: TGCGCCAGCAGCCCCCTTGTGGACAGAAACTCCTACGAGCAGTACTTC. It specifies CASSPLVDRNSYEQYF.

The chain uses TRBV6-5 and TRBJ2-5; no clear D. Germline V gene lookup returns CDR1 MNHEY and CDR2 SVGAGI. The CDR3 is 9 residues long. V was pared by 11 bases and J by 5 bases, with 6 bases between. The CDR3: CAQGETQYF. As DNA, the CDR3 is TGTGCCCAAGGGGAGACCCAGTACTTC.

This chain connects TRBV6-4 to TRBJ1-3; 7 bases match TRBD1. Germline V gene lookup returns CDR1 MRHNA and CDR2 SNTAGT. Losses at the gene ends were 6 bases for V and 5 bases for J; bases not matched to a gene: 13. The CDR3 has 16 amino acids. In DNA, the CDR3 is TGTGCCAGCAGGGCCCTAACAGGGGACCTCAGAAACACCATATATTTT. It yields the protein CASRALTGDLRNTIYF.

The chain joins TRBV18 to TRBJ2-2; the D is unclear. Per the germline V gene, CDR1 is KGHSH and CDR2 is LQKENI. Trimming stripped 2 bases from V and 1 base from J, with 8 bases between. CDR3 length: 15 amino acids. CDR3 protein: CASSPVAGNTGELFF. In DNA form, the CDR3 reads TGTGCCAGCTCACCAGTAGCAGGGAACACCGGGGAGCTGTTTTTT.

This clone was detected once. This CDR3 reads CSVEGSGGPYYGYTF. CDR3 DNA sequence: TGCAGCGTTGAAGGATCGGGAGGCCCTTACTATGGCTACACCTTC. The chain combines TRBV29-1 with TRBJ1-2; no clear D. CDR3 size: 15 residues. The germline CDR1 and CDR2 sequences are SQVTM and ANQGSEA. The germline V and J ends were trimmed by 1 base and 3 bases, with 15 bases remaining between them.

The sample holds one count of this clone. V and J are TRBV2 and TRBJ1-2; 7 bases match TRBD1. Germline CDR1 SNHLY, CDR2 FYNNEI. With 3 bases clipped from V and 0 bases from J, the junction kept 16 bases outside the gene matches. The CDR3 is 19 amino acids. The CDR3 bases are TGTGCCAGCAGTGAGACGTATTTGGGACAGCTAAAATCTAACTATGGCTACACCTTC. Amino acids: CASSETYLGQLKSNYGYTF.